This paragraph covers one T cell receptor beta chain sequence. Profiling relied on immunoSEQ multiplex PCR, and the TCRdb table lists in-frame clones only, not all of them. The sample carries about 98,000 clones, roughly 94% recorded once. This entry is derived from a study of T cell changes during pregnancy in multiple sclerosis. CDR1 and CDR2 (germline): SGHRS, YFSETQ. J lost 2 bases, V lost 4 bases, and 10 bases had no gene match. The CDR3 covers 16 residues. This TCR was sampled from a female donor in good health, enrolled as a control in a pregnancy study. The V and J genes are TRBV5-1 and TRBJ2-3, with 7 bases identical to TRBD1. Sequencing was performed on peripheral blood, taken after pregnancy. CDR3 coding DNA: TGCGCCAGCAGCCCCCTACGGACAGGAGCCACAGATACGCAGTATTTT. Its translation: CASSPLRTGATDTQYF.